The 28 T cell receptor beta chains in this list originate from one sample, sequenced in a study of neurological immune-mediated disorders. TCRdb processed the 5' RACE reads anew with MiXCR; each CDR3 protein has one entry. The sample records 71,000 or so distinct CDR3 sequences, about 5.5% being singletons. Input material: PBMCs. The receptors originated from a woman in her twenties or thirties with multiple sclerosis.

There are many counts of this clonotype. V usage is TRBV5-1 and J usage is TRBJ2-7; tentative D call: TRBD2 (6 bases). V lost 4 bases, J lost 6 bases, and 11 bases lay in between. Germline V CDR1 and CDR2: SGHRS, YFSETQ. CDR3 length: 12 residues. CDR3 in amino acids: CASSTGEFEQYF. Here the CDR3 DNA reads TGCGCCAGCAGCACGGGGGAGTTCGAGCAGTACTTC.

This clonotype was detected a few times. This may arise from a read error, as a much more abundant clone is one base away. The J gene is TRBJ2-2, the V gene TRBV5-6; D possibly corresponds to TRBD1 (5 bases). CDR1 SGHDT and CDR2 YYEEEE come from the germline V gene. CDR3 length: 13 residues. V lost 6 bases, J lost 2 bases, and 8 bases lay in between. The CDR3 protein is CASTGKNTGELFF. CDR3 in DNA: TGTGCCAGCACAGGGAAAAACACCGGGGAGCTGTTTTTT.

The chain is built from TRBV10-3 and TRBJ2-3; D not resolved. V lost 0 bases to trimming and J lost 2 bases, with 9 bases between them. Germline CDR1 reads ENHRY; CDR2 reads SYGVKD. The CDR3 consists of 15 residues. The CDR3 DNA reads TGTGCCATCAGTGAGTCTGTGGGGTTCACAGATACGCAGTATTTT. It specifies CAISESVGFTDTQYF.

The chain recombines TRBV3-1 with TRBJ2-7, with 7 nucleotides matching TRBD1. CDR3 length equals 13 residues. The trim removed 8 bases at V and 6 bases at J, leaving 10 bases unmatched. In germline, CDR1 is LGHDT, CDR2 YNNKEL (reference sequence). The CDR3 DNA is TGTGCCAGCGGCACCCAGGCAGGGGGCGAGCAGTACGTC. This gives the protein CASGTQAGGEQYV.

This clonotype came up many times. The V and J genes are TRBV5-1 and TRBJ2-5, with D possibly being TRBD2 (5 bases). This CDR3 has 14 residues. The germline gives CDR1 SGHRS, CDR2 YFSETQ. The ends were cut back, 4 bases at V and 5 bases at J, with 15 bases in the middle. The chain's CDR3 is CASSTGMERETQYF. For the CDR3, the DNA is TGCGCCAGCAGCACGGGAATGGAGAGGGAGACCCAGTACTTC.

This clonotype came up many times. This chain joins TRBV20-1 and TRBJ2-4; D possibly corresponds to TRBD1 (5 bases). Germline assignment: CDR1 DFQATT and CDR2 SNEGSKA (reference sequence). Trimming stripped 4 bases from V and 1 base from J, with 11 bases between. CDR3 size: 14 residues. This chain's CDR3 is CSAKRQWAKNIQYF. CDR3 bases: TGCAGTGCTAAAAGACAGTGGGCCAAAAACATTCAGTACTTC.

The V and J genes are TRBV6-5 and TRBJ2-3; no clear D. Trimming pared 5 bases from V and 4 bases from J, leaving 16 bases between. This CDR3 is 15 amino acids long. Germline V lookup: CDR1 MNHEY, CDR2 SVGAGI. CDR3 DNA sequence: TGTGCCAGCAGTATGGCTAGTTCCCGGTCAGATACGCAGTATTTT. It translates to CASSMASSRSDTQYF.

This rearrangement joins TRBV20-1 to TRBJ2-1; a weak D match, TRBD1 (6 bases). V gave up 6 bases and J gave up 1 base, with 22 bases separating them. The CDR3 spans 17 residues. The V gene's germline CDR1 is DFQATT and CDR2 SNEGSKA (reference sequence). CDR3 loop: CSAPSLGAGRSYNEQFF. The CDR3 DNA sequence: TGCAGTGCCCCGTCCCTGGGGGCGGGCCGGTCCTACAATGAGCAGTTCTTC.

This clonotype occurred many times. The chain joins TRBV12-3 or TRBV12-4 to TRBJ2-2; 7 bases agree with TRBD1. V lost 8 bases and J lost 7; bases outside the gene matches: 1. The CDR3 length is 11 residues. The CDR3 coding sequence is TGTGCCAGCGCAGGGGGCGGGGAGCTGTTTTTT. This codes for CASAGGGELFF.

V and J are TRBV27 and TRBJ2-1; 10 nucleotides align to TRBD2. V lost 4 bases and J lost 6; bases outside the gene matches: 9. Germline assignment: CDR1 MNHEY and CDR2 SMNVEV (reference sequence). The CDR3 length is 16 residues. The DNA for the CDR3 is TGTGCCAGCAGTTCATCTAGCGGGAGTTTGGTCAATGAGCAGTTCTTC. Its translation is CASSSSSGSLVNEQFF.

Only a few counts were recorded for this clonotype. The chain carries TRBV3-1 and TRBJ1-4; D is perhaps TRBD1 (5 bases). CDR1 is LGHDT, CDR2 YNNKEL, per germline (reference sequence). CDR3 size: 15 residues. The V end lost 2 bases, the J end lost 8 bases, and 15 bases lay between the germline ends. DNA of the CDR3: TGTGCCAGCAGCCAACCTGGGACCGGCGGCGAAAAACTGTTTTTT. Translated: CASSQPGTGGEKLFF.

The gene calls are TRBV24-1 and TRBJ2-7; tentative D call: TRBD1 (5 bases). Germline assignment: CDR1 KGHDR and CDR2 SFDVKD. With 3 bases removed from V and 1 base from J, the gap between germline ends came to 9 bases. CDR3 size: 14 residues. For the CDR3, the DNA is TGTGCCACCAGTGATCCTCGGACATCCTACGAGCAGTACTTC. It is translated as CATSDPRTSYEQYF.

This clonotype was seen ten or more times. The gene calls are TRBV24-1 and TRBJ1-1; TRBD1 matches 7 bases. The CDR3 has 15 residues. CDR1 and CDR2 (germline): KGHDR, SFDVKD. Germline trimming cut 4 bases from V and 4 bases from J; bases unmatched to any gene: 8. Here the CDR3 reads CATSEGRPGGTEAFF. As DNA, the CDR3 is TGTGCCACCAGTGAAGGACGTCCAGGGGGCACTGAAGCTTTCTTT.

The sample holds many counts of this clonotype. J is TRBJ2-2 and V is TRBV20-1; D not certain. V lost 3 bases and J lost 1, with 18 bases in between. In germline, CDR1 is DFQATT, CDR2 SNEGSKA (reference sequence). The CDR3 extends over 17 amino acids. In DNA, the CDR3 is TGCAGTGCTAGGGTATCCGGTGGACCGAGGAACACCGGGGAGCTGTTTTTT. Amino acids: CSARVSGGPRNTGELFF.

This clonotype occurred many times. The DNA of the CDR3 is TGTGCCAGCAGCTTAGGCCCAAAAGAGACCCAGTACTTC. Protein product: CASSLGPKETQYF. The chain is built from TRBV7-8 and TRBJ2-5; D unclear. This CDR3 is 13 amino acids long. Trimming pared 1 base from V and 3 bases from J, leaving 6 bases between. From germline, CDR1 is SGHVS and CDR2 FQNEAQ.

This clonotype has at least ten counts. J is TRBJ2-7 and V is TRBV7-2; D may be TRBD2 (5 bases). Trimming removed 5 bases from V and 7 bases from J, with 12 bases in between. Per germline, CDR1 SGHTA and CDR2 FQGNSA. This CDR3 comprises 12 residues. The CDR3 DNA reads TGTGCCAGCAGCACGCAACTAGGAGAGCAGTACTTC. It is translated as CASSTQLGEQYF.

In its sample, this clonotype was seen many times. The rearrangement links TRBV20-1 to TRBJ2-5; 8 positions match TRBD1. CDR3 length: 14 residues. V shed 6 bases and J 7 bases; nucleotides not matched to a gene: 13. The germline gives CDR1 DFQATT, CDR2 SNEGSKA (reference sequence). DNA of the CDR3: TGCAGTGCAGCCCGCCAGGGGGCTGTTGCGACCCAGTACTTC. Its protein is CSAARQGAVATQYF.

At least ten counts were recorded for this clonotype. The CDR3 nucleotides are TGCAGTGCTAGGGTTGGACTAGCGGGAAAAGAGACCCAGTACTTC. It translates to CSARVGLAGKETQYF. The chain combines TRBV20-1 with TRBJ2-5; 12 nucleotides agree with TRBD2. J was trimmed by 3 bases and V by 3 bases; bases with no gene match: 5. The CDR3 consists of 15 residues. The germline V gene has CDR1 DFQATT and CDR2 SNEGSKA (reference sequence).

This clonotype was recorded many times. DNA for the CDR3: TGTGCCAGCAGCCTTGGGCTAGGACTAGCGGGAAGCTCCTACAATGAGCAGTTCTTC. It codes for CASSLGLGLAGSSYNEQFF. The rearrangement uses TRBV5-5 and TRBJ2-1; 12 positions agree with TRBD2. In germline, CDR1 is SGHKS, CDR2 YYEKEE (reference sequence). The length of the CDR3 is 19 residues. Losses at the gene ends were 4 bases for V and 0 bases for J; bases not matched to a gene: 11.

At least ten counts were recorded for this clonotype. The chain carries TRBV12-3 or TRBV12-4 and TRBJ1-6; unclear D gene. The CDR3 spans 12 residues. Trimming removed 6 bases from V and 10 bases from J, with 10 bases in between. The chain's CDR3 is CASSTPGSPLHF. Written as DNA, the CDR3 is TGTGCCAGCAGCACCCCGGGGTCACCCCTCCACTTT.

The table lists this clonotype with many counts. The DNA for the CDR3 is TGCAGTGCTAGGGGTCGGGGGGCGAATTACGAGCAGTACGTC. It encodes CSARGRGANYEQYV. The chain uses TRBV20-1 and TRBJ2-7; a possible D gene is TRBD2 (7 bases). This CDR3 spans 14 amino acids. Germline values: CDR1 DFQATT, CDR2 SNEGSKA (reference sequence). V was shortened by 3 bases and J by 4 bases, with 16 bases between the two germline ends.

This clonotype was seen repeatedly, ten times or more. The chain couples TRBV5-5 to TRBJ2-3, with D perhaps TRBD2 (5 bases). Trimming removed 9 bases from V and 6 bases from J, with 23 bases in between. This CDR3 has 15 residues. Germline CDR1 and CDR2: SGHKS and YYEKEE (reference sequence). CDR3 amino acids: CATSRGPSLGDTQYF. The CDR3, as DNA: TGTGCCACCTCTCGCGGGCCTTCCTTGGGGGATACGCAGTATTTT.

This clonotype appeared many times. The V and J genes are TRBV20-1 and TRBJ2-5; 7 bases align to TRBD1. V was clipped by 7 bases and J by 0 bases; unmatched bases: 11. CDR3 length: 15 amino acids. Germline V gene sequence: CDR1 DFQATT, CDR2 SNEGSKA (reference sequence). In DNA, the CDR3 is TGCAGTGGAGTTAATCCAGGGGGTAACCAAGAGACCCAGTACTTC. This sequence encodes CSGVNPGGNQETQYF.

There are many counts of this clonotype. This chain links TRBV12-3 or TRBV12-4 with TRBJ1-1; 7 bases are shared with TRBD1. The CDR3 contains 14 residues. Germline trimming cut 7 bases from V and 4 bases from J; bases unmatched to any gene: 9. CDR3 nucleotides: TGTGCCAGCAAACTACAGGGGTACACCACTGAAGCTTTCTTT. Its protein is CASKLQGYTTEAFF.

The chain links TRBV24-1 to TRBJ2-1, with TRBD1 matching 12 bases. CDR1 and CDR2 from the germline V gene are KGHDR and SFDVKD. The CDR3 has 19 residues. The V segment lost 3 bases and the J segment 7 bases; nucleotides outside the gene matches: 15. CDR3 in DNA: TGTGCCACCAGTGATCAATCAACCGGGACAGGGGGCTTAACGAATGAGCAGTTCTTC. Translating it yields CATSDQSTGTGGLTNEQFF.

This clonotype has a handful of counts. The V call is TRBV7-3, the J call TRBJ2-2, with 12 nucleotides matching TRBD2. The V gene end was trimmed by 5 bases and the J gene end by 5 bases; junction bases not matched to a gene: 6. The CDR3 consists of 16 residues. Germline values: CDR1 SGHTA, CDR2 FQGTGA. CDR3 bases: TGTGCCAGCAGCATTTCCGGGACTAGCGGGACCGGGGAGCTGTTTTTT. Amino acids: CASSISGTSGTGELFF. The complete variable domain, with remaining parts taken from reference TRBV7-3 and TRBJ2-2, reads GAGVSQTPSNKVTEKGKYVELRCDPISGHTALYWYRQSLGQGPEFLIYFQGTGAADDSGLPNDRFFAVRPEGSVSTLKIQRTERGDSAVYLCASSISGTSGTGELFFGEGSRLTVL.

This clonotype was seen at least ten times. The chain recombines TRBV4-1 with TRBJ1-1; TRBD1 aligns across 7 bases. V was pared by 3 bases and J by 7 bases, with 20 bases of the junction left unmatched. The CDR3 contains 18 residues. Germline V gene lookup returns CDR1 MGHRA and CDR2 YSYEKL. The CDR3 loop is CASSQALTGTAFGNEAFF. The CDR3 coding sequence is TGCGCCAGCAGCCAGGCTCTTACCGGGACAGCCTTCGGGAATGAAGCTTTCTTT.

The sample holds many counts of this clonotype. CDR3 loop: CASINDRGLTYEQYF. DNA of the CDR3: TGTGCCAGCATCAACGACAGGGGTCTGACCTACGAGCAGTACTTC. This sequence joins TRBV5-5 and TRBJ2-7; 8 positions agree with TRBD1. Germline V lookup: CDR1 SGHKS, CDR2 YYEKEE (reference sequence). CDR3 length equals 15 residues. The J segment lost 2 bases and the V segment lost 6 bases, leaving 10 bases of the junction unmatched.